The TCR beta chain described here comes from a study of T cell responses to AZD1222 COVID-19 vaccine. Points on this clone: Its antigen remains unidentified.

Germline CDR1 and CDR2: SEHNR and FQNEAQ (reference sequence). After removal of 1 base from V and 4 bases from J, the junction contained 4 bases not matched to a gene. CDR3 size: 15 residues. Sequenced by immunoSEQ multiplex PCR; TCRdb stores in-frame clones only, minus some. Among around 78,000 clones listed, approximately 87% were seen once. Study observations and caveats: Regions left unmutated in variants are reportedly the target of nearly half of spike-specific TCRs.

The sequencing here drew on peripheral blood, taken 28 days after the second AZD1222 dose. The TCR sequence derives from an adult who received the AZD1222 COVID-19 vaccine. This chain links TRBV7-9 with TRBJ2-7; 10 nucleotides match TRBD2. CDR3: CASSLVTSGDYEQYF. The CDR3 region has the DNA TGTGCCAGCAGCTTAGTCACTAGCGGGGATTACGAGCAGTACTTC.